These 18 T cell receptor beta chains were sequenced from one sample in a study of Ad26.COV2.S vaccination and SARS-CoV-2 variants. The treatment: approximately 18 received Ad26.COV2.S at low or high dose, single or two shots; several received placebo; per-sample allocation not given. Vaccine and placebo recipients were sampled on day 63 after the first injection. Clones were read by immunoSEQ multiplex PCR, and TCRdb kept only the in-frame ones, dropping some. The sample lists roughly 700,000 clones, around 92% seen once, with over 1.3% in the top ten. The sequences come from peripheral blood, collected in a trial of Ad26.COV2.S vaccine versus placebo. The receptors derive from a person aged 18-60 years who received the Ad26.COV2.S COVID-19 vaccine or a placebo.

This rearrangement joins TRBV5-5 to TRBJ1-1; TRBD1 aligns across 7 bases. CDR3 size: 15 residues. The ends lost 4 bases at V and 0 bases at J; junction bases unmatched: 6. CDR1 and CDR2 from the germline V gene are SGHKS and YYEKEE (reference sequence). The CDR3 loop is CASSPKGTVNTEAFF. The CDR3 coding sequence is TGTGCCAGCAGCCCGAAGGGGACAGTGAACACTGAAGCTTTCTTT.

V usage is TRBV15 and J usage is TRBJ2-3; possible D gene TRBD1, 6 bases. The CDR3 is made up of 16 amino acids. Trimming stripped 5 bases from V and 0 bases from J, with 15 bases between. Germline V gives CDR1 LNHNV, CDR2 YYDKDF (reference sequence). This chain's CDR3 is CATSVRDIPSTDTQYF. The DNA of the CDR3 is TGTGCCACCAGCGTGAGGGACATCCCTAGCACAGATACGCAGTATTTT. The complete variable domain, with remaining parts taken from reference TRBV15 and TRBJ2-3, reads DAMVIQNPRYQVTQFGKPVTLSCSQTLNHNVMYWYQQKSSQAPKLLFHYYDKDFNNEADTPDNFQSRRPNTSFCFLDIRSPGLGDTAMYLCATSVRDIPSTDTQYFGPGTRLTVL.

The chain employs TRBV2 and TRBJ2-1; TRBD2 matches at 13 bases. Germline V gene sequence: CDR1 SNHLY, CDR2 FYNNEI. The V and J ends lost 1 base and 7 bases, in that order; junction bases with no gene match: 4. The CDR3 sequence is 16 residues long. The CDR3 here is CASSEEWTSGSNEQFF. The CDR3 region has the DNA TGTGCCAGCAGTGAAGAATGGACTAGCGGGAGTAATGAGCAGTTCTTC.

The chain couples TRBV9 to TRBJ1-4, with D tentatively TRBD1 (5 bases). V dropped 2 bases and J dropped 7 bases, with 9 bases sitting between them. The CDR3 covers 13 residues. Germline assignment: CDR1 SGDLS and CDR2 YYNGEE. CDR3 nucleotides: TGTGCCAGCAGCGTGCAGGGCGGTGAAAAACTGTTTTTT. Its translation is CASSVQGGEKLFF.

The gene calls are TRBV4-2 and TRBJ2-6; D is unresolved. The ends were cut back, 0 bases at V and 1 base at J, with 7 bases in the middle. Germline V gene sequence: CDR1 LGHNA, CDR2 YNFKEQ. The CDR3 is 16 amino acids. CDR3 residues: CASSQDTGSGANVLTF. Written as DNA, the CDR3 is TGTGCCAGCAGCCAAGATACGGGTTCTGGGGCCAACGTCCTGACTTTC.

The rearrangement links TRBV9 to TRBJ2-2; TRBD2 matches 8 bases. V lost 5 bases and J lost 4; bases outside the gene matches: 4. The CDR3 extends over 14 amino acids. The germline gives CDR1 SGDLS, CDR2 YYNGEE. The CDR3 bases are TGTGCCAGCAGATCGGGGGGGAGCACCGGGGAGCTGTTTTTT. Protein product: CASRSGGSTGELFF.

V gene TRBV7-7 combines with J gene TRBJ2-1; D may be TRBD2 (5 bases). This CDR3 has 14 amino acids. Germline V gene lookup returns CDR1 SSHAT and CDR2 FNYEAQ (reference sequence). V lost 1 base and J lost 6, with 10 bases in between. DNA of the CDR3: TGTGCCAGCAGCTTAGGAGGGCATGCCAATGAGCAGTTCTTC. The encoded protein is CASSLGGHANEQFF.

This rearrangement joins TRBV7-2 to TRBJ2-2; TRBD2 matches at 11 bases. V lost 10 bases, J lost 4 bases, and 14 bases stayed unmatched. CDR3 length equals 17 residues. Germline V gene sequence: CDR1 SGHTA, CDR2 FQGNSA. CDR3 coding DNA: TGTGCCACGCAGACGGGGGTGACTAGCGGGACCACCGGGGAGCTGTTTTTT. This codes for CATQTGVTSGTTGELFF. The variable domain in full, with the rest retrieved from reference TRBV7-2 and TRBJ2-2, is GAGVSQSPSNKVTEKGKDVELRCDPISGHTALYWYRQSLGQGLEFLIYFQGNSAPDKSGLPSDRFSAERTGGSVSTLTIQRTQQEDSAVYLCATQTGVTSGTTGELFFGEGSRLTVL.

V usage is TRBV3-1 (or the pseudogene TRBV3-2) and J usage is TRBJ2-2; D possibly uses TRBD1 or TRBD2 (5 bases each). This CDR3 is 14 amino acids long. The germline gives CDR1 LGHDT, CDR2 YNNKEL (reference sequence). V was clipped by 0 bases and J by 8 bases, with 10 bases between them. In DNA, the CDR3 is TGTGCCAGCAGCCAAGAGGTCGGGGCTGGGGAGCTGTTTTTT. Encoded protein: CASSQEVGAGELFF.

This clone has a handful of counts. CDR3 residues: CASSPKSENQPQHF. The DNA of the CDR3 is TGTGCCAGCAGCCCGAAGAGTGAAAATCAGCCCCAGCATTTT. This chain uses TRBV9 with TRBJ1-5; D gene uncertain. The germline V and J ends were trimmed by 4 bases and 4 bases, with 12 bases remaining between them. The CDR3 runs 14 residues. Germline lookup yields CDR1 SGDLS and CDR2 YYNGEE.

The chain carries TRBV18 and TRBJ1-1; D is uncertain. The germline gives CDR1 KGHSH, CDR2 LQKENI. The CDR3 totals 13 residues. The V gene lost 5 bases and the J gene lost 2 bases, with 9 bases spanning the gap. CDR3 protein: CASSGLSNTEAFF. The CDR3 DNA is TGTGCCAGCTCAGGACTCAGTAACACTGAAGCTTTCTTT.

The chain is built from TRBV5-6 and TRBJ1-1; 7 nucleotides line up with TRBD1. The trim removed 2 bases at V and 4 bases at J, leaving 8 bases unmatched. Germline CDR1 and CDR2: SGHDT and YYEEEE. This CDR3 is 15 amino acids long. The CDR3 region has the DNA TGTGCCAGCAGCTTTTCCTTGACAGGGCTCACTGAAGCTTTCTTT. This codes for CASSFSLTGLTEAFF.

The chain employs TRBV5-1 and TRBJ2-2; TRBD1 is a possible D gene (6 bases). Trimming took 0 bases from V and 4 from J, leaving 16 bases between them. There are 17 residues in the CDR3. Germline CDR1 is SGHRS and CDR2 is YFSETQ. CDR3 sequence: CASSLALAGAGTGELFF. The CDR3 DNA reads TGCGCCAGCAGCTTGGCCCTGGCAGGGGCTGGCACCGGGGAGCTGTTTTTT. Supplemented by reference TRBV5-1 and TRBJ2-2, the full variable domain reads KAGVTQTPRYLIKTRGQQVTLSCSPISGHRSVSWYQQTPGQGLQFLFEYFSETQRNKGNFPGRFSGRQFSNSRSEMNVSTLELGDSALYLCASSLALAGAGTGELFFGEGSRLTVL.

Of note for this clone: The sample carries other DNA sequences with the same CDR3. The rearrangement links TRBV7-9 to TRBJ1-3; 9 bases are shared with TRBD1. This CDR3 has 15 residues. Per germline, CDR1 SEHNR and CDR2 FQNEAQ (reference sequence). V was pared by 3 bases and J by 3 bases, with 3 bases of the junction left unmatched. Written as DNA, the CDR3 is TGTGCCAGCAGCTTCACAGGGGGCTTTGGAAACACCATATATTTT. This encodes CASSFTGGFGNTIYF.

As for this clone: This is likely a read error, given that the CDR3 carries no conserved phenylalanine or tryptophan at its end. The DNA is left out, because the CDR3 cannot be placed on it with certainty; the CDR3 is given as TCRdb lists it. The V gene is TRBV21-1, the J gene TRBJ2-7. TRBV21-1 is a pseudogene. The CDR3 totals 8 residues, both ends included. The CDR3 loop is CASSKVDP.

The chain couples TRBV6-6 to TRBJ2-2; D gene ambiguous. Trimming removed 2 bases from V and 6 bases from J, with 13 bases in between. Per the germline V gene, CDR1 is MNHNY and CDR2 is SVGAGI (reference sequence). The CDR3 runs to 15 residues. The CDR3 reads CASSYPITGAGELFF. In DNA, the CDR3 is TGTGCCAGCAGTTACCCAATCACGGGCGCCGGGGAGCTGTTTTTT.

The rearrangement uses TRBV30 and TRBJ2-7, with TRBD2 identical over 7 bases. Germline CDR1 reads GTSNPN; CDR2 reads SVGIG (reference sequence). J lost 8 bases, V lost 0 bases, and 16 bases had no gene match. CDR3 length: 16 residues. For the CDR3, the DNA is TGTGCCTGGAGTGTACCCTTAAGCGGGACGTCGCTCCAGCAGTACTTC. Its protein is CAWSVPLSGTSLQQYF.

Concerning this clone: Other DNA sequences in this sample translate to the same CDR3. The rearrangement uses TRBV6-6 and TRBJ2-7; D is unresolved. The CDR3 is made up of 14 amino acids. Germline loops: CDR1 MNHNY, CDR2 SVGAGI (reference sequence). The germline V and J ends were trimmed by 0 bases and 2 bases, with 8 bases remaining between them. The CDR3 region has the DNA TGTGCCAGCAGTTACTCGAGTGGAACCTACGAGCAGTACTTC. It specifies CASSYSSGTYEQYF.